This entry lists 5 T cell receptor beta chains sequenced from one sample in a study of technical replicates of blood from several donors. The repertoire was sequenced with immunoSEQ multiplex PCR; TCRdb's copy has only in-frame clones and lacks some. Of under 70,000 clones in the sample, more than 70% were seen once. What was sequenced was PBMCs. All receptors come from a human donor in good health. Some clones in this sample may be carry-over from other donors' samples.

This rearrangement joins TRBV27 to TRBJ2-7, with 7 bases lining up with TRBD1. CDR3 length: 14 amino acids. The V and J ends lost 2 bases and 3 bases, in that order; junction bases with no gene match: 4. CDR1 MNHEY and CDR2 SMNVEV come from the germline V gene (reference sequence). The CDR3: CASSLEGASYEQYF. The CDR3, as DNA: TGTGCCAGCAGTTTAGAGGGGGCCAGCTACGAGCAGTACTTC.

The sample holds one count of this clone. The CDR3 sequence is CASRLRGGVGGPTEAFF. The CDR3 coding sequence is TGTGCCAGCAGACTGAGAGGGGGCGTAGGGGGTCCCACTGAAGCTTTCTTT. The rearrangement uses TRBV28 and TRBJ1-1; 7 nucleotides line up with TRBD1. From germline, CDR1 is MDHEN and CDR2 SYDVKM. V trimming: 6 bases; J trimming: 4 bases; junction bases outside the gene matches: 17. This CDR3 region has 17 residues.

The chain employs TRBV27 and TRBJ2-7; D may be TRBD2 (7 bases). CDR3 size: 14 residues. Trimming shortened V by 2 bases and J by 3 bases, and 11 bases separated the two germline ends. Germline CDR1 MNHEY, CDR2 SMNVEV (reference sequence). The CDR3: CASSLKRDNYEQYF. In DNA form, the CDR3 reads TGTGCCAGCAGTTTAAAGCGGGACAACTACGAGCAGTACTTC.

This chain joins TRBV15 and TRBJ1-2; D gene uncertain. The CDR3 is made up of 15 amino acids. The germline V gene encodes CDR1 LNHNV and CDR2 YYDKDF (reference sequence). The V end was cut by 4 bases, the J end by 1 base, with 13 bases between. CDR3 sequence: CATSTVDYLNYGYTF. CDR3 in DNA: TGTGCCACCAGCACCGTGGACTACCTTAACTATGGCTACACCTTC.

This sequence joins TRBV5-6 and TRBJ2-5, with TRBD2 as a possible D gene (6 bases). The V end was cut by 4 bases, the J end by 5 bases, with 15 bases between. This CDR3 comprises 14 residues. CDR1 and CDR2 (germline): SGHDT, YYEEEE. CDR3 amino acids: CASSEPGGYETQYF. CDR3 nucleotides: TGTGCCAGCAGCGAACCTGGAGGGTATGAGACCCAGTACTTC.